Below are 32 T cell receptor beta chains sequenced from a single sample in a study of control samples from healthy donors and cancer patients. Some clones are missing from TCRdb's copy, which holds only in-frame ones; the method was immunoSEQ multiplex PCR. Among 130,000 or so clones, about nine tenths were seen once, and the ten largest hold about 7.6%. The sequencing input was PBMCs. Source of these receptors: a man aged 45-65 years with head and neck cancer.

This sequence joins TRBV29-1 and TRBJ1-1; D gene ambiguous. Trimming removed 7 bases from V and 0 bases from J, with 9 bases in between. The length of the CDR3 is 12 residues. Germline lookup yields CDR1 SQVTM and CDR2 ANQGSEA. In DNA form, the CDR3 reads TGCAGCGCTCGGGCCCTGAACACTGAAGCTTTCTTT. This encodes CSARALNTEAFF.

This chain connects TRBV5-4 to TRBJ1-3, with D hard to call. Per germline, CDR1 SGHNT and CDR2 YYREEE (reference sequence). Trimming shortened V by 0 bases and J by 2 bases, and 9 bases separated the two germline ends. This CDR3 comprises 15 residues. The CDR3 bases are TGTGCCAGCAGCTTGGACAGTCATACTGGAAACACCATATATTTT. It translates to CASSLDSHTGNTIYF.

The V and J genes are TRBV5-1 and TRBJ1-2; a weak D match, TRBD1 (6 bases). CDR3 length equals 12 residues. Germline CDR1 SGHRS, CDR2 YFSETQ. V was clipped by 4 bases and J by 7 bases, with 11 bases between them. CDR3: CASSPGGGGYTF. The CDR3 bases are TGCGCCAGCAGCCCTGGGGGCGGTGGCTACACCTTC. The whole variable domain, filled in from reference TRBV5-1 and TRBJ1-2, reads KAGVTQTPRYLIKTRGQQVTLSCSPISGHRSVSWYQQTPGQGLQFLFEYFSETQRNKGNFPGRFSGRQFSNSRSEMNVSTLELGDSALYLCASSPGGGGYTFGSGTRLTVV.

The V call is TRBV18, the J call TRBJ1-5; D gene uncertain. The germline V and J ends were trimmed by 2 bases and 1 base, with 6 bases remaining between them. Germline lookup yields CDR1 KGHSH and CDR2 LQKENI. The CDR3 sequence is 14 residues long. For the CDR3, the DNA is TGTGCCAGCTCACCAGGACCGAGCAATCAGCCCCAGCATTTT. It translates to CASSPGPSNQPQHF.

The V gene is TRBV27, the J gene TRBJ2-5, with D perhaps TRBD2 (6 bases). The CDR3 spans 14 residues. V dropped 6 bases and J dropped 3 bases, with 14 bases sitting between them. Germline V gene sequence: CDR1 MNHEY, CDR2 SMNVEV (reference sequence). CDR3 sequence: CASRGEWGEETQYF. The DNA of the CDR3 is TGTGCCAGCAGGGGGGAGTGGGGGGAAGAGACCCAGTACTTC.

The chain is built from TRBV29-1 and TRBJ1-2; possible D gene TRBD1, 5 bases. Trimming took off 3 bases at V and 3 bases at J, with 8 bases between the two ends. Germline values: CDR1 SQVTM, CDR2 ANQGSEA. The CDR3 is made up of 12 amino acids. CDR3 nucleotides: TGCAGCGTTGACGACAGCCACTATGGCTACACCTTC. Protein: CSVDDSHYGYTF. Complete variable domain (other parts from reference TRBV29-1 and TRBJ1-2): SAVISQKPSRDICQRGTSLTIQCQVDSQVTMMFWYRQQPGQSLTLIATANQGSEATYESGFVIDKFPISRPNLTFSTLTVSNMSPEDSSIYLCSVDDSHYGYTFGSGTRLTVV.

The V gene is TRBV30, the J gene TRBJ2-7; 7 bases are a match to TRBD1. From germline, CDR1 is GTSNPN and CDR2 SVGIG (reference sequence). V lost 7 bases, J lost 7 bases, and 7 bases stayed unmatched. This CDR3 has 11 amino acids. CDR3 nucleotides: TGTGCCTTCCGACAGGGACGGGAGCAGTACTTC. Translating it yields CAFRQGREQYF.

This chain links TRBV19 with TRBJ2-7; 9 positions match TRBD1. V shed 7 bases and J 3 bases; nucleotides not matched to a gene: 7. This CDR3 is 14 amino acids long. CDR1 is LNHDA and CDR2 is SQIVND in the germline V gene (reference sequence). DNA for the CDR3: TGTGCCAGTACTCCCGGGACAGGGCGCTACGAGCAGTACTTC. Its protein product is CASTPGTGRYEQYF.

V gene TRBV6-5 combines with J gene TRBJ1-2; D is unclear. Germline V lookup: CDR1 MNHEY, CDR2 SVGAGI. This CDR3 spans 13 amino acids. Trimming removed 6 bases at V and 4 bases at J, with 12 bases between. The CDR3 here is CASRLGLRYGYTF. The CDR3 nucleotides are TGTGCCAGCAGGCTAGGTCTCCGCTATGGCTACACCTTC.

The chain employs TRBV6-2 or TRBV6-3 and TRBJ2-1; 14 bases match TRBD2. The trim removed 2 bases at V and 3 bases at J, leaving 9 bases unmatched. The germline V gene has CDR1 MNHEY and CDR2 SVGEGT. The CDR3 runs 19 residues. The CDR3 loop reads CASSYRRTSGGSRYNEQFF. Here the CDR3 DNA reads TGTGCCAGCAGTTACCGGAGGACTAGCGGGGGGTCACGCTACAATGAGCAGTTCTTC.

The V gene is TRBV27, the J gene TRBJ1-1, with D hard to call. The CDR3 is made up of 14 amino acids. Between the trimmed V and J ends, which lost 2 bases and 2 bases, there was a span of 9 bases. Germline V lookup: CDR1 MNHEY, CDR2 SMNVEV (reference sequence). For the CDR3, the DNA is TGTGCCAGCAGTTTAAGTAATTCTAACACTGAAGCTTTCTTT. Residues: CASSLSNSNTEAFF.

Notes on this clone: A junction boundary mismatches the germline segment, possibly from a read error. The chain is built from TRBV5-4 and TRBJ1-6; weak D call: TRBD1 (6 bases). Germline CDR1 is SGHNT and CDR2 is YYREEE (reference sequence). The length of the CDR3 is 13 residues. This chain's CDR3 is CASSLEGDSPLHF. Written as DNA, the CDR3 is TGTGCCAGCAGTTTGGAGGGGGATTCACCCCTCCACTTT.

This clone was observed a few times. This rearrangement joins TRBV6-6 to TRBJ1-5; D not resolved. The CDR3 totals 12 residues. The V end was cut by 9 bases, the J end by 6 bases, with 12 bases between. Germline V CDR1 and CDR2: MNHNY, SVGAGI (reference sequence). This chain's CDR3 is CASQREGQPQHF. CDR3 bases: TGTGCCAGTCAGAGGGAGGGTCAGCCCCAGCATTTT.

This chain joins TRBV7-7 and TRBJ1-1; the D is unclear. CDR1 and CDR2 (germline): SSHAT, FNYEAQ (reference sequence). CDR3 length equals 14 residues. The CDR3 is CASGPLSLNTEAFF. The CDR3 coding sequence is TGTGCTAGCGGCCCCCTAAGCTTGAACACTGAAGCTTTCTTT.

The V call is TRBV15, the J call TRBJ1-1, with D unclear. Germline V lookup: CDR1 LNHNV, CDR2 YYDKDF (reference sequence). Trimming removed 5 bases at V and 1 base at J, with 5 bases between. The CDR3 has 12 residues. The DNA of the CDR3 is TGTGCCACCAGCGCCCAGAACACTGAAGCTTTCTTT. Amino acid sequence: CATSAQNTEAFF.

In its sample, this clone was seen once. J is TRBJ1-5 and V is TRBV28; no clear D. Germline V gene data show CDR1 as MDHEN and CDR2 as SYDVKM. CDR3 length: 14 residues. V was pared by 6 bases and J by 10 bases, with 19 bases between. CDR3 nucleotides: TGTGCCAGCAGGCTACAAGGCCAACTCCGACCCCAGCATTTT. This gives the protein CASRLQGQLRPQHF. The variable domain in full, with the rest retrieved from reference TRBV28 and TRBJ1-5, is DVKVTQSSRYLVKRTGEKVFLECVQDMDHENMFWYRQDPGLGLRLIYFSYDVKMKEKGDIPEGYSVSREKKERFSLILESASTNQTSMYLCASRLQGQLRPQHFGDGTRLSIL.

V gene TRBV6-4 combines with J gene TRBJ1-5; tentative D call: TRBD1 (6 bases). The CDR3 totals 12 residues. Deletions cut 10 bases from V and 7 bases from J, with 14 bases between. Germline CDR1 MRHNA, CDR2 SNTAGT. The CDR3 sequence is CAIDRDTQPQHF. The CDR3 DNA sequence: TGTGCCATCGACCGGGACACCCAGCCCCAGCATTTT.

The chain combines TRBV28 with TRBJ1-5; 12 positions match TRBD1. Trimming at V came to 5 bases and at J to 7 bases, leaving 9 bases not matched to a gene. The CDR3 contains 16 residues. Germline V lookup: CDR1 MDHEN, CDR2 SYDVKM. The chain's CDR3 is CASSPLGQGARQPQHF. CDR3 DNA: TGTGCCAGCAGTCCCTTGGGACAGGGGGCGAGGCAGCCCCAGCATTTT. Full variable domain (rest looked up from reference TRBV28 and TRBJ1-5): DVKVTQSSRYLVKRTGEKVFLECVQDMDHENMFWYRQDPGLGLRLIYFSYDVKMKEKGDIPEGYSVSREKKERFSLILESASTNQTSMYLCASSPLGQGARQPQHFGDGTRLSIL.

J is TRBJ2-7 and V is TRBV7-9, with TRBD1 identical over 9 bases. CDR1 and CDR2 from the germline V gene are SEHNR and FQNEAQ (reference sequence). The CDR3 is made up of 17 amino acids. V was clipped by 1 base and J by 2 bases; unmatched bases: 9. This CDR3 reads CASSLGPGQGNPYEQYF. The CDR3 DNA follows: TGTGCCAGCAGCTTAGGACCGGGACAGGGAAATCCCTACGAGCAGTACTTC.

This sequence joins TRBV5-1 and TRBJ2-2, with D unresolved. V lost 0 bases and J 5 bases, leaving 8 bases between the germline ends. Germline lookup yields CDR1 SGHRS and CDR2 YFSETQ. The CDR3 is 14 residues long. The CDR3 reads CASSLDWGTGELFF. CDR3 nucleotide sequence: TGCGCCAGCAGCTTGGACTGGGGAACCGGGGAGCTGTTTTTT. The variable domain in full, with the rest retrieved from reference TRBV5-1 and TRBJ2-2, is KAGVTQTPRYLIKTRGQQVTLSCSPISGHRSVSWYQQTPGQGLQFLFEYFSETQRNKGNFPGRFSGRQFSNSRSEMNVSTLELGDSALYLCASSLDWGTGELFFGEGSRLTVL.

The rearrangement uses TRBV28 and TRBJ2-1, with 7 bases aligning to TRBD2. The V gene's germline CDR1 is MDHEN and CDR2 SYDVKM. The J segment lost 2 bases and the V segment lost 2 bases, leaving 9 bases of the junction unmatched. The CDR3 is 17 residues long. CDR3 sequence reads: CASSLSRGSGTYNEQFF. The CDR3 region has the DNA TGTGCCAGCAGTTTAAGTCGCGGGAGTGGGACCTACAATGAGCAGTTCTTC.

The genes are TRBV11-3 and TRBJ2-1, with 10 bases matching TRBD1. Trimming took 5 bases from V and 8 from J; bases not matched to a gene: 15. This CDR3 is built from 17 residues. Germline V CDR1 and CDR2: SGHNT, YENEEA. The CDR3 region has the DNA TGTGCCAGCAGCCCACAAACCGGGACAGGGGTGGTGGATGAGCAGTTCTTC. Encoded protein: CASSPQTGTGVVDEQFF.

J is TRBJ1-2 and V is TRBV25-1, with 7 positions matching TRBD1. The junction had 11 bases not matched to a gene; V was cut back by 5 bases and J by 8 bases. The CDR3 is 14 amino acids. Germline V CDR1 and CDR2: MGHDK, SYGVNS. Written as DNA, the CDR3 is TGTGCCAGCAGTCCCCCAGACAGGGATGGCGGCTACACCTTC. It codes for CASSPPDRDGGYTF.

V is TRBV4-1 and J is TRBJ2-1; TRBD1 matches at 7 bases. With V trimmed by 6 bases and J by 6 bases, 5 bases remained unmatched. Germline assignment: CDR1 MGHRA and CDR2 YSYEKL. The CDR3 has 13 amino acids. DNA for the CDR3: TGCGCCAGCAGTACGACAGGGTTCAATGAGCAGTTCTTC. This translates into CASSTTGFNEQFF.

The chain is built from TRBV27 and TRBJ1-2; 9 bases match TRBD1. This CDR3 comprises 12 residues. Germline values: CDR1 MNHEY, CDR2 SMNVEV (reference sequence). Germline trimming cut 5 bases from V and 7 bases from J; bases unmatched to any gene: 2. In DNA, the CDR3 is TGTGCCAGCAGTACAGGGGGCCTTGGCTACACCTTC. Amino acid sequence: CASSTGGLGYTF.

The rearrangement links TRBV4-1 to TRBJ2-3, with D possibly matching TRBD2 (7 bases). Germline loops: CDR1 MGHRA, CDR2 YSYEKL. The CDR3 consists of 14 residues. The V and J ends lost 6 bases and 1 base respectively, with 11 bases between them. In nucleotides, the CDR3 is TGCGCCAGCAGACGGGGGGCGGGCACAGATACGCAGTATTTT. Protein sequence: CASRRGAGTDTQYF.

Only one count was recorded for this clone. CDR3 amino acids: CASSWTGGYEQYF. In DNA form, the CDR3 reads TGTGCCAGCAGTTGGACAGGAGGCTACGAGCAGTACTTC. The chain joins TRBV6-5 to TRBJ2-7; 7 nucleotides line up with TRBD1. J gave up 3 bases and V 4 bases, and 3 bases lay outside the gene matches. Germline assignment: CDR1 MNHEY and CDR2 SVGAGI. The length of the CDR3 is 13 residues.

The chain couples TRBV7-3 to TRBJ2-1; TRBD1 aligns across 7 bases. The V gene end was trimmed by 1 base and the J gene end by 4 bases; junction bases not matched to a gene: 1. Per the germline V gene, CDR1 is SGHTA and CDR2 is FQGTGA. This CDR3 contains 14 residues. This CDR3 is CASSLRDRYNEQFF. DNA for the CDR3: TGTGCCAGCAGCTTAAGGGACAGATACAATGAGCAGTTCTTC. Full variable domain (remainder filled in from reference TRBV7-3 and TRBJ2-1): GAGVSQTPSNKVTEKGKYVELRCDPISGHTALYWYRQSLGQGPEFLIYFQGTGAADDSGLPNDRFFAVRPEGSVSTLKIQRTERGDSAVYLCASSLRDRYNEQFFGPGTRLTVL.

In this sample, this clone turned up once. The chain couples TRBV4-1 to TRBJ1-4; D is uncertain. This CDR3 has 18 amino acids. The germline gives CDR1 MGHRA, CDR2 YSYEKL. V lost 1 base and J 3 bases, leaving 18 bases between the germline ends. The CDR3 nucleotides read TGCGCCAGCAGCCAAGTCACCGGACCCCTCGCGGCTAATGAAAAACTGTTTTTT. Its translation: CASSQVTGPLAANEKLFF.

V usage is TRBV19 and J usage is TRBJ2-4; 8 bases map to TRBD1. The CDR3 sequence is 15 residues long. Germline V gene data show CDR1 as LNHDA and CDR2 as SQIVND (reference sequence). The V and J ends lost 1 base and 7 bases, in that order; junction bases with no gene match: 6. The CDR3: CASSIGGQVANIQYF. CDR3 sequence (DNA): TGTGCCAGTAGTATAGGGGGACAGGTAGCGAACATTCAGTACTTC.

The chain links TRBV30 to TRBJ1-5; possible D gene TRBD1, 6 bases. Trimming stripped 5 bases from V and 7 bases from J, with 12 bases between. The CDR3 is made up of 12 amino acids. The germline CDR1 and CDR2 sequences are GTSNPN and SVGIG (reference sequence). The CDR3 DNA reads TGTGCCTGGGGGGGGGCCGGGCAGCCCCAGCATTTT. This translates into CAWGGAGQPQHF.

V gene TRBV3-1 (or the pseudogene TRBV3-2) combines with J gene TRBJ2-7; possibly TRBD1 for D (6 bases). Per germline, CDR1 LGHDT and CDR2 YNNKEL (reference sequence). V lost 8 bases to trimming and J lost 1 base, with 15 bases between them. CDR3 length: 14 amino acids. DNA for the CDR3: TGTGCCAGCTCTTATGAAACAGGGTCCTACGAGCAGTACTTC. It codes for CASSYETGSYEQYF.